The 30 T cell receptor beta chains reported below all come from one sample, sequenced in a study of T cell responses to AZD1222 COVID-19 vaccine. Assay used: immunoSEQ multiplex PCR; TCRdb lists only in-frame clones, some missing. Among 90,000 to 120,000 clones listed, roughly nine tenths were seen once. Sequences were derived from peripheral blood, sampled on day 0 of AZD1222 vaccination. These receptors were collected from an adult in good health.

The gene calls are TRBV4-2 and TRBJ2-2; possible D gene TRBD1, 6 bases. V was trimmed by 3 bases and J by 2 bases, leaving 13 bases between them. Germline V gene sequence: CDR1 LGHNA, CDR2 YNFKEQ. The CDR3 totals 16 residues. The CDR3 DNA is TGTGCCAGCAGCCAGGGCCCGACAGGCAACACCGGGGAGCTGTTTTTT. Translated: CASSQGPTGNTGELFF.

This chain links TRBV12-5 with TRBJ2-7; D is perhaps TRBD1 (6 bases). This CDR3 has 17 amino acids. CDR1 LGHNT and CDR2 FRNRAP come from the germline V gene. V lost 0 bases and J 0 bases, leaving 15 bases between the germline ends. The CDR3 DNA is TGTGCTAGTGGTTTGGTACATAGGACAGAGAACTCCTACGAGCAGTACTTC. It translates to CASGLVHRTENSYEQYF. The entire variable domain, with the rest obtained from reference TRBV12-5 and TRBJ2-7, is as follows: DARVTQTPRHKVTEMGQEVTMRCQPILGHNTVFWYRQTMMQGLELLAYFRNRAPLDDSGMPKDRFSAEMPDATLATLKIQPSEPRDSAVYFCASGLVHRTENSYEQYFGPGTRLTVT.

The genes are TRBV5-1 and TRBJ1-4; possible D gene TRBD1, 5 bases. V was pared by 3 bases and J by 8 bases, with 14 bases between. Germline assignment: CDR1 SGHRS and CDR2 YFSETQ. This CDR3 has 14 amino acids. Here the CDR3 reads CASSWEGPGEKLFF. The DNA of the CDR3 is TGCGCCAGCAGCTGGGAGGGGCCGGGAGAAAAACTGTTTTTT.

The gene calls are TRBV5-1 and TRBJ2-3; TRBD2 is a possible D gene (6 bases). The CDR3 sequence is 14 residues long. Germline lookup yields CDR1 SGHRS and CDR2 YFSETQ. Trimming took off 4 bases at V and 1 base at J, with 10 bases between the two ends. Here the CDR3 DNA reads TGCGCCAGCAGCCCGGGGGACGGCACAGATACGCAGTATTTT. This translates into CASSPGDGTDTQYF. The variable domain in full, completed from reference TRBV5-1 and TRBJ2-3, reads KAGVTQTPRYLIKTRGQQVTLSCSPISGHRSVSWYQQTPGQGLQFLFEYFSETQRNKGNFPGRFSGRQFSNSRSEMNVSTLELGDSALYLCASSPGDGTDTQYFGPGTRLTVL.

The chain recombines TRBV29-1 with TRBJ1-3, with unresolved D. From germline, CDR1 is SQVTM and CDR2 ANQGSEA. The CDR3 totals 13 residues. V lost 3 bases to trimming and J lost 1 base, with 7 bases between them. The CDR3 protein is CSVDDPSGNTIYF. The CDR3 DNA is TGCAGCGTTGACGATCCTTCTGGAAACACCATATATTTT.

The DNA for the CDR3 is TGTGCCATCAGTGAGCATGGCTACGAGCAGTACTTC. Its protein product is CAISEHGYEQYF. The J gene is TRBJ2-7, the V gene TRBV10-3; D gene uncertain. Trimming stripped 2 bases from V and 3 bases from J, with 5 bases between. The CDR3 covers 12 residues. Germline V gene data show CDR1 as ENHRY and CDR2 as SYGVKD.

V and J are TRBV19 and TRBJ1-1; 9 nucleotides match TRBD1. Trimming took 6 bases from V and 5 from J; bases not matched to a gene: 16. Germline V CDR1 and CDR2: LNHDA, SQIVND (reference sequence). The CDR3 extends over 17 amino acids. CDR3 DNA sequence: TGTGCCAGTAGAAACGGTCCCGGGACAGGGTTCCGGACTGAAGCTTTCTTT. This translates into CASRNGPGTGFRTEAFF.

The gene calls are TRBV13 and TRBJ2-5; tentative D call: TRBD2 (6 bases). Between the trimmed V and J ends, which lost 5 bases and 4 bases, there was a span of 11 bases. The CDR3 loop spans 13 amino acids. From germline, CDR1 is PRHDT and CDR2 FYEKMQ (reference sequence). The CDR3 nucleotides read TGTGCCAGCAGCCCAGGACTAACAGAGACCCAGTACTTC. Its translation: CASSPGLTETQYF.

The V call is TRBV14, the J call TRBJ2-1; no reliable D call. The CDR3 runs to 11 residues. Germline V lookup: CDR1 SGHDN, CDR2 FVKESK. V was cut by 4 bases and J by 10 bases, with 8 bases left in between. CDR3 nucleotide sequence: TGTGCCAGCAGCCGAGGACCGGAGCAGTTCTTC. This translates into CASSRGPEQFF. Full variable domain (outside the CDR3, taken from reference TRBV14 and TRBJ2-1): EAGVTQFPSHSVIEKGQTVTLRCDPISGHDNLYWYRRVMGKEIKFLLHFVKESKQDESGMPNNRFLAERTGGTYSTLKVQPAELEDSGVYFCASSRGPEQFFGPGTRLTVL.

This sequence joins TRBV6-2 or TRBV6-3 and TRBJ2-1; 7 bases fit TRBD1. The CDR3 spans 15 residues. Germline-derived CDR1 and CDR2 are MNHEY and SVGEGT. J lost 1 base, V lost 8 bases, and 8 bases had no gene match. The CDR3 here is CASRPGTASYNEQFF. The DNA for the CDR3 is TGTGCCAGCCGCCCCGGGACAGCGTCCTACAATGAGCAGTTCTTC.

DNA for the CDR3: TGTGCCAGCAGCCTAGGGACAGGGTTGATCAATGAGCAGTTCTTC. Translation gives CASSLGTGLINEQFF. The rearrangement uses TRBV7-9 and TRBJ2-1; 9 bases are shared with TRBD1. This CDR3 spans 15 amino acids. The J segment lost 6 bases and the V segment lost 5 bases, leaving 8 bases of the junction unmatched. CDR1 is SEHNR and CDR2 is FQNEAQ in the germline V gene (reference sequence).

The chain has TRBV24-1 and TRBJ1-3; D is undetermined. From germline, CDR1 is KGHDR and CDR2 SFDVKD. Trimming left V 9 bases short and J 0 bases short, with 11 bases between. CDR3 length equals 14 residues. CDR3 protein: CATVPETSGNTIYF. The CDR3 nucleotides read TGTGCCACCGTACCGGAGACCTCTGGAAACACCATATATTTT.

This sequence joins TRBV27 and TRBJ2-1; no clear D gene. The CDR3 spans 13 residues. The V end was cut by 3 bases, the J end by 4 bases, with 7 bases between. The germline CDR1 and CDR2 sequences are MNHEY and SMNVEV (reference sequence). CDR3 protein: CASSLGLYNEQFF. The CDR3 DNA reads TGTGCCAGCAGTTTGGGCCTTTACAATGAGCAGTTCTTC.

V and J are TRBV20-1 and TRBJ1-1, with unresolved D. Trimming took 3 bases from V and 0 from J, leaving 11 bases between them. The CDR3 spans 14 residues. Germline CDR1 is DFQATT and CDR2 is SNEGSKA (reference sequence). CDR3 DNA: TGCAGTGCTAGTTTAAAAAGGCTGAACACTGAAGCTTTCTTT. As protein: CSASLKRLNTEAFF.

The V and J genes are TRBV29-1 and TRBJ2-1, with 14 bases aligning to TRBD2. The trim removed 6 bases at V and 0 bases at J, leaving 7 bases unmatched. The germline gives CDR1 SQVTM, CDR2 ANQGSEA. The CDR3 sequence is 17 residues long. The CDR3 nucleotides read TGCAGCGTCTCGGGACTAGCGGGAGAAAGCTCCTACAATGAGCAGTTCTTC. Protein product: CSVSGLAGESSYNEQFF.

DNA of the CDR3: TGTGCCAGCAGCTCCGGGACATTGAACACCGGGGAGCTGTTTTTT. It codes for CASSSGTLNTGELFF. The chain joins TRBV7-8 to TRBJ2-2; the D gene is possibly TRBD1 (6 bases). This CDR3 comprises 15 residues. The V end lost 4 bases, the J end lost 1 base, and 10 bases lay between the germline ends. Germline assignment: CDR1 SGHVS and CDR2 FQNEAQ.

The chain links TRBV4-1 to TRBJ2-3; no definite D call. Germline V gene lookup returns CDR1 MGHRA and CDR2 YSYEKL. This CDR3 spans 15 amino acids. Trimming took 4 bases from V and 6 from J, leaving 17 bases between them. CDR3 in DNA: TGCGCCAGCAGCCGGCTGGAGATTACGGCGGATACGCAGTATTTT. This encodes CASSRLEITADTQYF.

The CDR3 spells CASSPSEGAETQYF. The CDR3 DNA is TGTGCCAGCTCACCCTCCGAGGGGGCGGAGACCCAGTACTTC. The genes are TRBV18 and TRBJ2-5, with 7 bases aligning to TRBD1. V shed 3 bases and J 5 bases; nucleotides not matched to a gene: 6. The V gene's germline CDR1 is KGHSH and CDR2 LQKENI. The CDR3 length is 14 residues.

The CDR3 DNA sequence: TGTGCCAGCAGTTACCGGGGGACCTACGAGCAGTACTTC. This encodes CASSYRGTYEQYF. V and J are TRBV27 and TRBJ2-7, with D perhaps matching TRBD2 (6 bases). Germline CDR1 is MNHEY and CDR2 is SMNVEV (reference sequence). This CDR3 has 13 amino acids. The V and J ends lost 4 bases and 2 bases respectively, with 9 bases between them.

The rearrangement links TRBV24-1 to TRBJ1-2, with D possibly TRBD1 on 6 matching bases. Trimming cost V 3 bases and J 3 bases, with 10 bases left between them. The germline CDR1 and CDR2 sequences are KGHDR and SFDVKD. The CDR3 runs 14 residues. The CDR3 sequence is CATSDGQNDYGYTF. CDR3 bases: TGTGCCACCAGTGATGGACAGAACGACTATGGCTACACCTTC.

CDR3 sequence reads: CASSLSPRGAGYGYTF. CDR3 in DNA: TGTGCCAGCAGCCTATCTCCAAGGGGGGCAGGTTATGGCTACACCTTC. This rearrangement joins TRBV7-3 to TRBJ1-2; D perhaps matches TRBD1 (6 bases). The CDR3 sequence is 16 residues long. Germline-derived CDR1 and CDR2 are SGHTA and FQGTGA. V was clipped by 5 bases and J by 5 bases, with 21 bases between them.

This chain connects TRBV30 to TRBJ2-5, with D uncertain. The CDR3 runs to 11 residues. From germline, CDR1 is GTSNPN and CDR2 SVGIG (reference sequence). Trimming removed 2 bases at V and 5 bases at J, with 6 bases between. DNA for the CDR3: TGTGCCTGGAGTAGCCTGGAGACCCAGTACTTC. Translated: CAWSSLETQYF.

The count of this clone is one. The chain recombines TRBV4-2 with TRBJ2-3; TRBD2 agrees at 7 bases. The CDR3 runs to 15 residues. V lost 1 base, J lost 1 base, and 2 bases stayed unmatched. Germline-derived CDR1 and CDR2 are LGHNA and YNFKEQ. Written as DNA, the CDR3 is TGTGCCAGCAGCCAAGCTAGCGGAGGCACAGATACGCAGTATTTT. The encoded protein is CASSQASGGTDTQYF.

As DNA, the CDR3 is TGCAGCGTTGGGCAGTCCTATGGCTACACCTTC. Translated: CSVGQSYGYTF. The rearrangement links TRBV29-1 to TRBJ1-2; D gene unclear. Trimming pared 4 bases from V and 4 bases from J, leaving 7 bases between. CDR1 SQVTM and CDR2 ANQGSEA come from the germline V gene. This CDR3 spans 11 amino acids.

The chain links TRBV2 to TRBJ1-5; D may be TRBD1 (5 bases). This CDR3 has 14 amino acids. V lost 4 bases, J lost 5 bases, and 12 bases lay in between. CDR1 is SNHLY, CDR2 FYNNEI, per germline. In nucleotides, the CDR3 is TGTGCCAGCAGTGCCCAGGGCCTTGATCAGCCCCAGCATTTT. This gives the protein CASSAQGLDQPQHF.

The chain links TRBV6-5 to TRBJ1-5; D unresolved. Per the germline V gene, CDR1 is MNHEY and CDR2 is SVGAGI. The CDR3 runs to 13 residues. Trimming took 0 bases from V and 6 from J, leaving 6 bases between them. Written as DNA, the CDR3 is TGTGCCAGCAGTTACTCCGCTCTTCAGCCCCAGCATTTT. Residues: CASSYSALQPQHF.

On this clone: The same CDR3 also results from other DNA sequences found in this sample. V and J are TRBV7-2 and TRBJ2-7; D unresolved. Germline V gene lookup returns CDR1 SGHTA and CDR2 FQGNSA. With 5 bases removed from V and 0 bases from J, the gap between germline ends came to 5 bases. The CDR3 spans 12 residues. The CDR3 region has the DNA TGTGCCAGCAGCCCGCCCTCCTACGAGCAGTACTTC. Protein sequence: CASSPPSYEQYF.

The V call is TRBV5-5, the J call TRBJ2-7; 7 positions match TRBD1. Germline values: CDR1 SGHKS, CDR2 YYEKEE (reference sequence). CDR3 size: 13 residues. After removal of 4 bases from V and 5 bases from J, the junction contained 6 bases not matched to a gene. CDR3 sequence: CASSPNRGHEQYF. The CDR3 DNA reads TGTGCCAGCAGCCCCAACAGGGGCCACGAGCAGTACTTC.

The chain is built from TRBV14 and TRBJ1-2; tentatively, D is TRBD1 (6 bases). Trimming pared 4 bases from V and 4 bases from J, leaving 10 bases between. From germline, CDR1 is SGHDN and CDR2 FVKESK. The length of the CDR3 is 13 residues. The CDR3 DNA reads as TGTGCCAGCAGCCCAGGGGCCCTCTATGGCTACACCTTC. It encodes CASSPGALYGYTF.

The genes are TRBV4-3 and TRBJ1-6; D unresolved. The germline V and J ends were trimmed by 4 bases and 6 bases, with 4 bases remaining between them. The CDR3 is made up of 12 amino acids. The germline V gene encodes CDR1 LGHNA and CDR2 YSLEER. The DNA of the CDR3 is TGCGCCAGCAGCCGCCCTAATTCACCCCTCCACTTT. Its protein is CASSRPNSPLHF.